The 3 T cell receptor beta chains below come from one sample, sequenced in a study of cytomegalovirus exposure and HLA in healthy donors. With 60 Vbeta and 13 Jbeta primers, the PCR was carried out. Sequenced by immunoSEQ multiplex PCR; TCRdb stores in-frame clones only, minus some. Altogether about 200,000 clones are present, around 73% being singletons, with the ten largest covering nearly 3%. Sequencing input: PBMCs. The receptors stem from a woman in her 30s in good health and CMV-seronegative.

This CDR3 reads CLALYRDTEAFF. In nucleotides, the CDR3 is TGCCTCGCTCTATACAGGGACACTGAAGCTTTCTTT. The rearrangement uses TRBV29-1 and TRBJ1-1, with D perhaps matching TRBD1 (6 bases). The germline CDR1 and CDR2 sequences are SQVTM and ANQGSEA. The CDR3 totals 12 residues.

The genes are TRBV6-5 and TRBJ2-7; 8 bases are a match to TRBD2. This CDR3 spans 14 amino acids. Per germline, CDR1 MNHEY and CDR2 SVGAGI. V gave up 2 bases and J gave up 3 bases; unmatched junction bases: 3. The CDR3 is CASSYLGGGYEQYF. CDR3 sequence (DNA): TGTGCCAGCAGTTACCTCGGGGGGGGCTACGAGCAGTACTTC.

The chain recombines TRBV10-3 with TRBJ2-7; D is perhaps TRBD1 (6 bases). Trimming pared 10 bases from V and 5 bases from J, leaving 21 bases between. CDR1 is ENHRY, CDR2 SYGVKD, per germline. This CDR3 spans 14 amino acids. In nucleotides, the CDR3 is TGTGCCACCAAGGACAGCCACTCCGTGAACGAGCAGTACTTC. Its translation is CATKDSHSVNEQYF.